This TCR beta chain was profiled in a study of T-cell reconstitution after alpha-beta-depleted transplantation in children. Unique molecular identifiers tagged the TCRbeta library. Using its own MiXCR run on the PCR reads, TCRdb lists one record per CDR3 protein. The sample yields approximately 520,000 distinct CDR3 sequences, 30% to 35% seen once. The CDR3 covers 16 residues. The V gene lost 1 base and the J gene lost 2 bases, with 12 bases spanning the gap. Germline V lookup: CDR1 SGHAT, CDR2 FQNNGV. The chain uses TRBV11-2 and TRBJ2-1; D is perhaps TRBD2 (6 bases). This material consisted of PBMCs from the stem cell graft donor, taken from the stem cell graft. This TCR came from a human donor who donated a stem cell graft to a child with aplastic anemia. The CDR3 region has the DNA TGTGCCAGCAGCTTAGTGGCGGGACGGACCTACAATGAGCAGTTCTTC. The encoded protein is CASSLVAGRTYNEQFF.